The T cell receptor (beta chain) under discussion was sequenced for a study of vaccination and CD4 T cells after COVID-19. This clonotype came up once. Antigen specificity is unknown. Sequence at one end of the junction differs from germline and may be a read error. Study results and limitations: Convalescent patients had a median approximately 83% of reactive clones appearing only post-vaccination. Convalescent patients studied were relatively few, and early post-infection timepoints were absent.

The CDR3 is 14 amino acids. The germline gives CDR1 DFQATT, CDR2 SNEGSKA (reference sequence). The Oncomine TCR Beta short-read assay sequenced DNA from cultured CD4+ T cells. TCRdb independently ran MiXCR on the PCR reads; one entry per CDR3 protein. Among under 20,000 distinct CDR3 sequences, 23% were seen once, and the ten largest hold 7.8%. Regarding treatment: 10-day PBMC culture with coronavirus spike peptide pools or control peptides (ViraFEST assay). The V and J genes are TRBV20-1 and TRBJ2-1; tentatively, D is TRBD1 or TRBD2 (6 bases each). Sequencing was carried out using cultured CD4+ T cells from blood. The sequence was collected from a human donor with COVID-19. The CDR3 region has the DNA TGCAGTGCTCCGACACCCGGGGGCTACAATGAGCAGTCCTTC. Its translation is CSAPTPGGYNEQSF.